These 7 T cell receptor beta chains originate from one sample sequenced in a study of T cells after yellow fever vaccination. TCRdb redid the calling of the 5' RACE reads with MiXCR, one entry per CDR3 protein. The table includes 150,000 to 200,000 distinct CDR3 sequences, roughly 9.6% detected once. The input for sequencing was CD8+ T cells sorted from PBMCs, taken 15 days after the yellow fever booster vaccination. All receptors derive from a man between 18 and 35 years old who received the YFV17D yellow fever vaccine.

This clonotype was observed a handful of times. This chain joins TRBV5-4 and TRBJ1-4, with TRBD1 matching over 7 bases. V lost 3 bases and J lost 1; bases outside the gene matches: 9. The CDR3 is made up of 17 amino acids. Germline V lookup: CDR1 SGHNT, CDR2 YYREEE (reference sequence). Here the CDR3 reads CASSYSLGGGTNEKLFF. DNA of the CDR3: TGTGCCAGCAGCTACAGCCTAGGGGGCGGAACTAATGAAAAACTGTTTTTT. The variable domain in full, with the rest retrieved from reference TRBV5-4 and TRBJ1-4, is ETGVTQSPTHLIKTRGQQVTLRCSSQSGHNTVSWYQQALGQGPQFIFQYYREEENGRGNFPPRFSGLQFPNYSSELNVNALELDDSALYLCASSYSLGGGTNEKLFFGSGTQLSVL.

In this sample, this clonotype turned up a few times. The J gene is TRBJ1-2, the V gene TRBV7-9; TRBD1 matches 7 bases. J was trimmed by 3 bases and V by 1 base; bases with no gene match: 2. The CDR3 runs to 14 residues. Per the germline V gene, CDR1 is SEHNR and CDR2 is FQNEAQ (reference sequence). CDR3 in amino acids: CASSLGDSYYGYTF. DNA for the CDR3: TGTGCCAGCAGCTTAGGGGACAGCTACTATGGCTACACCTTC.

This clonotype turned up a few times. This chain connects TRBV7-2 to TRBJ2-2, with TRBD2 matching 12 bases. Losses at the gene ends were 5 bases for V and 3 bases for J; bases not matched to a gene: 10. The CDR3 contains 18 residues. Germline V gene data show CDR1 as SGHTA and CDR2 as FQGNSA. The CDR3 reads CASSRGLAGWEYTGELFF. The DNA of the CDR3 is TGTGCCAGCAGCCGTGGACTAGCGGGGTGGGAGTACACCGGGGAGCTGTTTTTT.

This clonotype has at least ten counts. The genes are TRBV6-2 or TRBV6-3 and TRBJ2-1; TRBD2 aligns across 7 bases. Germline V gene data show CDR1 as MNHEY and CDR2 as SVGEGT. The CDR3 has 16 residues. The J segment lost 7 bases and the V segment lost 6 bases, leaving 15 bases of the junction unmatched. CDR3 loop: CASRDPSGAGFNEQFF. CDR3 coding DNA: TGTGCCAGCAGAGACCCATCGGGAGCGGGGTTTAATGAGCAGTTCTTC.

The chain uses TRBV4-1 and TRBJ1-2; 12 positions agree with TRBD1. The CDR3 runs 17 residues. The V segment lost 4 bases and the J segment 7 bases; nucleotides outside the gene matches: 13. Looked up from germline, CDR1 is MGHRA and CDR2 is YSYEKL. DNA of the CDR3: TGCGCCAGCAGCCCCCCGGGACAGGGGGCGAGTTTAGTTGGCTACACCTTC. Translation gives CASSPPGQGASLVGYTF.

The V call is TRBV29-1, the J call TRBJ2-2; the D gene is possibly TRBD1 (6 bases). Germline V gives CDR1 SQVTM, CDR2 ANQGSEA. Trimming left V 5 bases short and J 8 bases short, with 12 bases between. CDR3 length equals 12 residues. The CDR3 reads CSVLDSSGELFF. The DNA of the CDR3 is TGCAGCGTTTTGGACAGTTCTGGGGAGCTGTTTTTT.

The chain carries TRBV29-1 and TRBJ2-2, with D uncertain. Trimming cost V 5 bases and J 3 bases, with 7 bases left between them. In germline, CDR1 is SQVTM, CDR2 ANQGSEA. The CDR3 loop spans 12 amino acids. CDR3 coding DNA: TGCAGCGTTTTAGGGTACACCGGGGAGCTGTTTTTT. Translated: CSVLGYTGELFF.